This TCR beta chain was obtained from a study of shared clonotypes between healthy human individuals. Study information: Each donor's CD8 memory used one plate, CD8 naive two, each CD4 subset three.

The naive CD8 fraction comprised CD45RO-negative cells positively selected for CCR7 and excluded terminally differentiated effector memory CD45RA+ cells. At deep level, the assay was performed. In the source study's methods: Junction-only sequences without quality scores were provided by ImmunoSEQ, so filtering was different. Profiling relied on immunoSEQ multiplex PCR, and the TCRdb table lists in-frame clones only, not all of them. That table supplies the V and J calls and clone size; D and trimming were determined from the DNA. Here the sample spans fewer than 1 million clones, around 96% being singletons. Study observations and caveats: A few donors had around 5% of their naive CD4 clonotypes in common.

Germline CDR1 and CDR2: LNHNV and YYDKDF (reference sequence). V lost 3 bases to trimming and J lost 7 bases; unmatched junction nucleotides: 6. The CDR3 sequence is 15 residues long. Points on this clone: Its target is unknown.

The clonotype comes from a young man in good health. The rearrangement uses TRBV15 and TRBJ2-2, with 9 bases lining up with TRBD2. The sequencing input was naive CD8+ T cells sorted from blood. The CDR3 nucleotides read TGTGCCACCAGCAGGAGCGGGGGGCTGAGCGGGGAGCTGTTTTTT. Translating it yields CATSRSGGLSGELFF. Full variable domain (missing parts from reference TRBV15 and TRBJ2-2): DAMVIQNPRYQVTQFGKPVTLSCSQTLNHNVMYWYQQKSSQAPKLLFHYYDKDFNNEADTPDNFQSRRPNTSFCFLDIRSPGLGDTAMYLCATSRSGGLSGELFFGEGSRLTVL.